This TCR beta chain was obtained from a study of T cell changes during pregnancy in multiple sclerosis. The protocol was immunoSEQ multiplex PCR, while the TCRdb copy is restricted to in-frame clones and leaves out a portion. The sample carries about 98,000 clones, about 91% recorded once. The germline gives CDR1 MDHEN, CDR2 SYDVKM. Trimming pared 5 bases from V and 0 bases from J, leaving 11 bases between. The CDR3 is 15 residues long. This chain connects TRBV28 to TRBJ1-3, with no clear D. The origin of this receptor is a female donor in good health, enrolled as a control in a pregnancy study. Specimen: peripheral blood, collected after pregnancy. This chain's CDR3 is CASSLGVGSGNTIYF. DNA for the CDR3: TGTGCCAGCAGTCTCGGGGTAGGCTCTGGAAACACCATATATTTT. Full variable domain (remainder filled in from reference TRBV28 and TRBJ1-3): DVKVTQSSRYLVKRTGEKVFLECVQDMDHENMFWYRQDPGLGLRLIYFSYDVKMKEKGDIPEGYSVSREKKERFSLILESASTNQTSMYLCASSLGVGSGNTIYFGEGSWLTVV.